These 26 T cell receptor beta chains were all obtained from the same sample, sequenced in a study of beta chain features in type 1 diabetes. Expressed TCRB transcripts were sequenced, since all the RNA that had been isolated was reverse transcribed. The table came from immunoSEQ multiplex PCR; TCRdb's copy has only in-frame clones and leaves some out. The data hold hundreds of thousands of clones, with 7% to 10% observed a single time. Notes on the study in general: Shortening that was moderate but significant affected the TCRB CDR3s of Type 1 diabetes patients in all four CD4+ subsets.

No antigen has been identified for these receptors. The sample taken for sequencing was central memory CD4+ T cells from blood. These receptors were collected from a man under 40 with type 1 diabetes.

This clone was detected a few times. The chain recombines TRBV6-6 with TRBJ1-2, with 7 bases fitting TRBD1. Germline CDR1 is MNHNY and CDR2 is SVGAGI (reference sequence). J was trimmed by 11 bases and V by 6 bases; bases with no gene match: 15. This CDR3 spans 14 amino acids. CDR3 nucleotides: TGTGCCAGCAGCCCCGACAGGGAAAGACCTCGATACACCTTC. It is translated as CASSPDRERPRYTF.

V and J are TRBV18 and TRBJ2-7; TRBD1 agrees at 9 bases. Germline V gives CDR1 KGHSH, CDR2 LQKENI. The V and J ends lost 7 bases and 2 bases, in that order; junction bases with no gene match: 6. The CDR3 sequence is 14 residues long. The CDR3 bases are TGTGCCAGCTTAGGCGGGACAGGGACCTACGAGCAGTACTTC. Amino acids: CASLGGTGTYEQYF.

There are a few counts of this clone. The chain carries TRBV4-3 and TRBJ1-2; D gene ambiguous. Deletions cut 1 base from V and 5 bases from J, with 11 bases between. Germline-derived CDR1 and CDR2 are LGHNA and YSLEER. The CDR3 is 14 residues long. Written as DNA, the CDR3 is TGCGCCAGCAGCCAAGGGGTATCAGGTTATGGCTACACCTTC. Protein: CASSQGVSGYGYTF.

This sequence joins TRBV25-1 and TRBJ2-5; 10 positions agree with TRBD1. CDR3 length: 15 residues. Trimming cost V 2 bases and J 5 bases; bases outside gene matches: 5. From germline, CDR1 is MGHDK and CDR2 SYGVNS. This chain's CDR3 is CASSEGQGVWETQYF. In nucleotides, the CDR3 is TGTGCCAGCAGTGAAGGACAGGGGGTATGGGAGACCCAGTACTTC. The full variable domain, in which reference TRBV25-1 and TRBJ2-5 provide the parts outside the CDR3, is EADIYQTPRYLVIGTGKKITLECSQTMGHDKMYWYQQDPGMELHLIHYSYGVNSTEKGDLSSESTVSRIRTEHFPLTLESARPSHTSQYLCASSEGQGVWETQYFGPGTRLLVL.

The rearrangement uses TRBV7-9 and TRBJ1-2; no reliable D call. CDR3 length equals 13 residues. The germline V gene has CDR1 SEHNR and CDR2 FQNEAQ (reference sequence). V lost 4 bases and J 7 bases, leaving 13 bases between the germline ends. In DNA form, the CDR3 reads TGTGCCAGCAGCTCGCTGGACGCAAGTGGCTACACCTTC. Protein sequence: CASSSLDASGYTF.

This chain connects TRBV4-1 to TRBJ2-7; D ambiguous. The CDR3 consists of 13 residues. Germline V gives CDR1 MGHRA, CDR2 YSYEKL. Deletions cut 0 bases from V and 7 bases from J, with 10 bases between. CDR3 nucleotide sequence: TGCGCCAGCAGCCAAGAGAGCAGGACGGAGCAGTACTTC. Translating it yields CASSQESRTEQYF.

This clone occurred a few times. The CDR3 nucleotides are TGCGCCAGCAGCCAAGATCCAGCGGGGACGAGCTATCAGCCCCAGCATTTT. Translating gives CASSQDPAGTSYQPQHF. V and J are TRBV4-1 and TRBJ1-5; possibly TRBD1 for D (5 bases). V lost 0 bases and J lost 5, with 17 bases in between. CDR1 and CDR2 from the germline V gene are MGHRA and YSYEKL. This CDR3 contains 17 residues.

This clone was counted a few times. This chain uses TRBV6-6 with TRBJ1-6; D call uncertain. From germline, CDR1 is MNHNY and CDR2 SVGAGI (reference sequence). CDR3 length: 15 residues. V lost 6 bases, J lost 6 bases, and 15 bases lay in between. CDR3 DNA sequence: TGTGCCAGCAGCCGATCAAGGGAAGGTAATTCACCCCTCCACTTT. It specifies CASSRSREGNSPLHF.

This chain uses TRBV9 with TRBJ2-1; TRBD1 might be the D (6 bases). Between the trimmed V and J ends, which lost 3 bases and 1 base, there was a span of 11 bases. CDR1 and CDR2 from the germline V gene are SGDLS and YYNGEE. The CDR3 has 15 amino acids. This CDR3 is CASSAVGQSYNEQFF. Written as DNA, the CDR3 is TGTGCCAGCAGCGCCGTTGGACAGTCCTACAATGAGCAGTTCTTC.

This clone has more than one count but fewer than ten. Distinct nucleotide sequences in the sample also encode this CDR3. The chain has TRBV9 and TRBJ2-3, with D unresolved. Germline lookup yields CDR1 SGDLS and CDR2 YYNGEE. CDR3 length: 15 amino acids. Trimming pared 0 bases from V and 0 bases from J, leaving 8 bases between. The CDR3 region is CASSVEGQSTDTQYF. DNA for the CDR3: TGTGCCAGCAGCGTAGAAGGCCAGAGCACAGATACGCAGTATTTT.

To note about this clone: A read error may account for a junction end that differs from germline. V gene TRBV7-7 combines with J gene TRBJ2-3; the match to TRBD1 covers 7 bases. Germline values: CDR1 SSHAT, CDR2 FNYEAQ (reference sequence). The CDR3 spans 14 residues. CDR3 sequence reads: CASSDPSGGDTQYF. As DNA, the CDR3 is TGTGCTAGCAGCGACCCTTCAGGGGGAGATACGCAGTATTTT.

The chain has TRBV28 and TRBJ1-2, with a weak D call TRBD1 (6 bases). Trimming stripped 6 bases from V and 4 bases from J, with 15 bases between. Looked up from germline, CDR1 is MDHEN and CDR2 is SYDVKM. The CDR3 sequence is 14 residues long. CDR3 in DNA: TGTGCCAGCAGGGACCGGGACATAGCCTATGGCTACACCTTC. This codes for CASRDRDIAYGYTF.

This clone was recorded a few times. The rearrangement uses TRBV5-1 and TRBJ1-1, with D unclear. Germline assignment: CDR1 SGHRS and CDR2 YFSETQ. V was pared by 4 bases and J by 1 base, with 11 bases between. The CDR3 consists of 14 residues. CDR3 in amino acids: CASSIGPRNTEAFF. The CDR3 bases are TGCGCCAGCAGCATCGGACCCCGGAACACTGAAGCTTTCTTT.

This clone turned up a few times. The chain uses TRBV5-6 and TRBJ1-1, with no clear D. CDR3 length equals 11 residues. CDR1 is SGHDT, CDR2 YYEEEE, per germline. V shed 0 bases and J shed 4 bases, with 1 base lying between them. For the CDR3, the DNA is TGTGCCAGCAGCTTGGGCACTGAAGCTTTCTTT. Residues: CASSLGTEAFF. Looking up the rest from reference TRBV5-6 and TRBJ1-1 gives the full variable domain: DAGVTQSPTHLIKTRGQQVTLRCSPKSGHDTVSWYQQALGQGPQFIFQYYEEEERQRGNFPDRFSGHQFPNYSSELNVNALLLGDSALYLCASSLGTEAFFGQGTRLTVV.

V is TRBV5-4 and J is TRBJ1-2; perhaps TRBD1 as D (6 bases). The CDR3 sequence is 16 residues long. V lost 4 bases and J 5 bases, leaving 21 bases between the germline ends. The germline gives CDR1 SGHNT, CDR2 YYREEE (reference sequence). The CDR3, as DNA: TGTGCCAGCAGCGCCGCCAGACGGGACAAGGGGTATGGCTACACCTTC. Translating it yields CASSAARRDKGYGYTF.

This clone was seen more than once but under ten times. A far larger clone is just one base off, so this is likely a read error. The same CDR3 arises from other DNA sequences in this sample as well. This sequence joins TRBV30 and TRBJ1-5; a weak D match, TRBD1 (6 bases). Trimming took 3 bases from V and 2 from J, leaving 17 bases between them. There are 16 residues in the CDR3. Germline CDR1 reads GTSNPN; CDR2 reads SVGIG (reference sequence). CDR3 sequence reads: CAWSPKGEGGNQPQHF. CDR3 DNA sequence: TGTGCCTGGAGCCCGAAGGGGGAAGGCGGCAATCAGCCCCAGCATTTT.

The chain carries TRBV25-1 and TRBJ1-6; a possible D gene is TRBD1 (6 bases). The CDR3 loop spans 14 amino acids. The V and J ends lost 5 bases and 3 bases respectively, with 8 bases between them. Germline CDR1 MGHDK, CDR2 SYGVNS. CDR3 protein: CASSLTGYNSPLHF. The CDR3 DNA follows: TGTGCCAGCAGTCTGACAGGCTATAATTCACCCCTCCACTTT.

This clone showed up many times. The chain links TRBV5-1 to TRBJ2-7; D perhaps matches TRBD1 (6 bases). The CDR3 is made up of 13 amino acids. V was shortened by 4 bases and J by 7 bases, with 15 bases between the two germline ends. The germline V gene encodes CDR1 SGHRS and CDR2 YFSETQ. The CDR3 reads CASSEGTTGEQYF. CDR3 in DNA: TGCGCCAGCAGCGAAGGGACAACAGGGGAGCAGTACTTC.

This clone has ten or more counts. The chain recombines TRBV7-9 with TRBJ2-7, with 10 positions matching TRBD1. This CDR3 has 14 amino acids. Per the germline V gene, CDR1 is SEHNR and CDR2 is FQNEAQ (reference sequence). Trimming took 4 bases from V and 3 from J; bases not matched to a gene: 3. The CDR3 protein is CASSSGTGDYEQYF. The CDR3, as DNA: TGTGCCAGCAGCTCCGGGACAGGGGACTACGAGCAGTACTTC. The whole variable domain, filled in from reference TRBV7-9 and TRBJ2-7, reads DTGVSQNPRHKITKRGQNVTFRCDPISEHNRLYWYRQTLGQGPEFLTYFQNEAQLEKSRLLSDRFSAERPKGSFSTLEIQRTEQGDSAMYLCASSSGTGDYEQYFGPGTRLTVT.

There are a few counts of this clone. The chain combines TRBV11-2 with TRBJ2-1; D possibly corresponds to TRBD1 (5 bases). This CDR3 contains 15 residues. Germline V gene data show CDR1 as SGHAT and CDR2 as FQNNGV. V lost 4 bases and J 1 base, leaving 11 bases between the germline ends. CDR3 region: CASSSTALSYNEQFF. The DNA for the CDR3 is TGTGCCAGCAGCTCGACAGCCCTTTCCTACAATGAGCAGTTCTTC.

The chain carries TRBV6-1 and TRBJ2-6; a weak D match, TRBD1 (5 bases). The CDR3 spans 17 residues. The germline V gene has CDR1 MNHNS and CDR2 SASEGT. V lost 4 bases and J lost 0, with 13 bases in between. The CDR3 here is CASSGSRAISGANVLTF. The CDR3 bases are TGTGCCAGCAGTGGAAGCAGGGCTATCTCTGGGGCCAACGTCCTGACTTTC.

The V call is TRBV28, the J call TRBJ1-3, with no clear D. This CDR3 comprises 14 residues. Deletions cut 6 bases from V and 0 bases from J, with 9 bases between. From germline, CDR1 is MDHEN and CDR2 SYDVKM. CDR3 DNA: TGTGCCAGCAGGTCGTGGTACTCTGGAAACACCATATATTTT. Translation gives CASRSWYSGNTIYF.

The rearrangement links TRBV6-6 to TRBJ2-7; D remains unclear. The CDR3 has 12 residues. CDR1 and CDR2 from the germline V gene are MNHNY and SVGAGI (reference sequence). With 5 bases removed from V and 4 bases from J, the gap between germline ends came to 9 bases. Here the CDR3 DNA reads TGTGCCAGCAGTAGGGTGGATTACGAGCAGTACTTC. It translates to CASSRVDYEQYF.

This clone has ten or more counts. V is TRBV28 and J is TRBJ1-1, with a weak D call TRBD1 (5 bases). From germline, CDR1 is MDHEN and CDR2 SYDVKM. The CDR3 sequence is 12 residues long. V was cut by 7 bases and J by 7 bases, with 13 bases left in between. The CDR3 coding sequence is TGTGCCAGCACCCTGGGAGGGGTTGAAGCTTTCTTT. Translated, it gives CASTLGGVEAFF.

The chain has TRBV28 and TRBJ2-1; a possible D gene is TRBD2 (6 bases). CDR1 MDHEN and CDR2 SYDVKM come from the germline V gene. V lost 3 bases, J lost 0 bases, and 12 bases lay in between. This CDR3 is 16 amino acids long. CDR3 protein: CASSFTGLSSYNEQFF. The CDR3 nucleotides read TGTGCCAGCAGTTTTACGGGACTCAGCTCCTACAATGAGCAGTTCTTC. Together with reference TRBV28 and TRBJ2-1, the CDR3 gives the full variable domain: DVKVTQSSRYLVKRTGEKVFLECVQDMDHENMFWYRQDPGLGLRLIYFSYDVKMKEKGDIPEGYSVSREKKERFSLILESASTNQTSMYLCASSFTGLSSYNEQFFGPGTRLTVL.

The CDR3 region is CATLTSGGNNEQFF. CDR3 coding DNA: TGTGCCACCCTAACTAGCGGGGGGAACAATGAGCAGTTCTTC. This chain joins TRBV6-6 and TRBJ2-1; 12 bases fit TRBD2. V lost 10 bases and J lost 5; bases outside the gene matches: 6. The germline CDR1 and CDR2 sequences are MNHNY and SVGAGI (reference sequence). CDR3 size: 14 residues.